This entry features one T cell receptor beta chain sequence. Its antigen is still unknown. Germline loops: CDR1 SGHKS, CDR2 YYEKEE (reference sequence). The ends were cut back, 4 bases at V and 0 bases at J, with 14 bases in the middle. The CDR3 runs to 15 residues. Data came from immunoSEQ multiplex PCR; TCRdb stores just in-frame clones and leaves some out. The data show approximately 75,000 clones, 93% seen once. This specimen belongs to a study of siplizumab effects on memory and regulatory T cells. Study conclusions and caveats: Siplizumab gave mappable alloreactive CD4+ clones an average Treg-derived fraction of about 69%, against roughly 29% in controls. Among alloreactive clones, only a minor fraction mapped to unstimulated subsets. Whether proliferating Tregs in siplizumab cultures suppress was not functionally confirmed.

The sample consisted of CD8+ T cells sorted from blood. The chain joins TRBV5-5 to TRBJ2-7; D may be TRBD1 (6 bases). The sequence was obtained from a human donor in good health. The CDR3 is CASSLQRDNSYEQYF. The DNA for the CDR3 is TGTGCCAGCAGCCTCCAACGGGACAACTCCTACGAGCAGTACTTC.